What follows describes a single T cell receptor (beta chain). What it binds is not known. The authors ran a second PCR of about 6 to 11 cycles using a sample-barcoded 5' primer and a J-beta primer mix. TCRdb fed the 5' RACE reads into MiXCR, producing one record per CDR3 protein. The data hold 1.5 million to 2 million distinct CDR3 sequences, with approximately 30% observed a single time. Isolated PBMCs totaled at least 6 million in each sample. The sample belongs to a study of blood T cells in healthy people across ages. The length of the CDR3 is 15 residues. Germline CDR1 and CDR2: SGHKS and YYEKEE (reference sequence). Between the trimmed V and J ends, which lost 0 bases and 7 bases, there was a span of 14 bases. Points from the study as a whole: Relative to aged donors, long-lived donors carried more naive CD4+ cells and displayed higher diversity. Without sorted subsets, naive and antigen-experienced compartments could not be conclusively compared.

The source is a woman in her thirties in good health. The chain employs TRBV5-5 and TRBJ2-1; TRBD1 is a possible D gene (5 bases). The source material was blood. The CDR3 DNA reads TGTGCCAGCAGCTTGGCAGGGATTTCGGAAAATGAGCAGTTCTTC. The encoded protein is CASSLAGISENEQFF.